This T cell receptor (beta chain) was obtained from a study of OX40 agonist ivuxolimab in advanced cancers. On the study more broadly: Partial responses were achieved by three patients, one with hepatocellular carcinoma and two with cutaneous melanoma. Whole-study results and caveats: Expanded clones belonging to CD8+ T cells outnumbered, on average, those of CD4+.

Some clones are missing from TCRdb's copy, which holds only in-frame ones; the method was immunoSEQ multiplex PCR. There are about 36,000 clones in the sample; 70% to 80% occur only once, and less than 20% lies in the top ten. The germline V gene encodes CDR1 SGHRS and CDR2 YFSETQ. This CDR3 spans 15 amino acids. V lost 3 bases, J lost 2 bases, and 4 bases stayed unmatched. This clone appeared a few times. Antigen specificity is unknown. Sample: CD4+ or CD8+ T cells sorted from blood, taken in a trial of the OX40 agonist ivuxolimab. V gene TRBV5-1 combines with J gene TRBJ2-3, with 9 positions matching TRBD2. This TCR came from an adult with an advanced solid tumor such as melanoma, head and neck, liver or kidney cancer. The DNA of the CDR3 is TGCGCCAGCAGCTCAGTAGCGGGGGCCACAGATACGCAGTATTTT. This translates into CASSSVAGATDTQYF. Drawing the rest from reference TRBV5-1 and TRBJ2-3, the complete variable domain is KAGVTQTPRYLIKTRGQQVTLSCSPISGHRSVSWYQQTPGQGLQFLFEYFSETQRNKGNFPGRFSGRQFSNSRSEMNVSTLELGDSALYLCASSSVAGATDTQYFGPGTRLTVL.